One sample yielded the 21 T cell receptor beta chains listed below, sequenced in a study of T cell responses to AZD1222 COVID-19 vaccine. Assay: immunoSEQ multiplex PCR; the TCRdb copy retains only in-frame clones and omits some. Of about 180,000 clones in the sample, about 93% were seen once. The sequencing used peripheral blood, collected 28 days after the second dose of the MenACWY control vaccine. These receptors came from an adult who received the MenACWY meningococcal vaccine as a control.

V is TRBV11-2 and J is TRBJ2-7; the D gene is possibly TRBD2 (5 bases). Germline V gene lookup returns CDR1 SGHAT and CDR2 FQNNGV. V was shortened by 0 bases and J by 12 bases, with 12 bases between the two germline ends. CDR3 size: 12 residues. The CDR3 nucleotides read TGTGCCAGCAGCTTAGATTGGTCGGAGGCGTACTTC. Its protein product is CASSLDWSEAYF.

The chain couples TRBV25-1 to TRBJ2-7, with 11 bases lining up with TRBD2. The CDR3 totals 16 residues. Germline V gives CDR1 MGHDK, CDR2 SYGVNS. With 4 bases clipped from V and 3 bases from J, the junction kept 8 bases outside the gene matches. CDR3 protein: CASSGLAGSRGYEQYF. The CDR3 DNA reads as TGTGCCAGCAGTGGACTAGCGGGGAGCAGAGGCTACGAGCAGTACTTC.

V usage is TRBV5-1 and J usage is TRBJ2-3, with D uncertain. Trimming left V 4 bases short and J 3 bases short, with 12 bases between. Germline values: CDR1 SGHRS, CDR2 YFSETQ. This CDR3 region has 14 residues. The CDR3 sequence: CASSPVGSTDTQYF. The CDR3 region has the DNA TGCGCCAGCAGCCCGGTTGGTAGTACAGATACGCAGTATTTT.

This clone was detected a few times. This chain connects TRBV7-8 to TRBJ1-5; TRBD1 aligns across 7 bases. J lost 2 bases, V lost 6 bases, and 4 bases had no gene match. In germline, CDR1 is SGHVS, CDR2 FQNEAQ. The CDR3 totals 14 residues. Here the CDR3 DNA reads TGTGCCAGCAGGGCGGGGACAGGCAATCAGCCCCAGCATTTT. This translates into CASRAGTGNQPQHF.

This chain joins TRBV21-1 and TRBJ1-1. TRBV21-1 is a known pseudogene. The CDR3 has 14 residues. The CDR3 here is CASSSKPGNTEAFF. The CDR3 nucleotides are TGTGCCAGCAGCTCCAAGCCGGGGAACACTGAAGCTTTCTTT.

V is TRBV5-6 and J is TRBJ1-4; maybe TRBD1 (6 bases). This CDR3 has 14 residues. Trimming cost V 0 bases and J 7 bases, with 10 bases left between them. Germline values: CDR1 SGHDT, CDR2 YYEEEE. The CDR3 nucleotides read TGTGCCAGCAGCTTGGGACAGGTAGCTGAAAAACTGTTTTTT. Its translation: CASSLGQVAEKLFF.

The chain joins TRBV6-4 to TRBJ2-3; D possibly corresponds to TRBD2 (6 bases). The CDR3 spans 15 residues. Germline V gene lookup returns CDR1 MRHNA and CDR2 SNTAGT. Trimming took 5 bases from V and 1 from J, leaving 13 bases between them. The CDR3 DNA sequence: TGTGCCAGCAGTAAGTCTAGCGCCCGCACAGATACGCAGTATTTT. As protein: CASSKSSARTDTQYF.

This chain joins TRBV5-6 and TRBJ1-5; tentatively, D is TRBD1 (5 bases). Trimming shortened V by 0 bases and J by 2 bases, and 9 bases separated the two germline ends. CDR3 length equals 15 residues. Germline values: CDR1 SGHDT, CDR2 YYEEEE. The CDR3 loop is CASSLVREGNQPQHF. The CDR3 bases are TGTGCCAGCAGCTTGGTCAGGGAGGGCAATCAGCCCCAGCATTTT.

The chain recombines TRBV6-5 with TRBJ1-2, with D hard to call. Trimming stripped 5 bases from V and 8 bases from J, with 15 bases between. Germline assignment: CDR1 MNHEY and CDR2 SVGAGI. This CDR3 contains 13 residues. CDR3 nucleotides: TGTGCCAGCAGTCACCCGGAGGGATGGGGCTACACCTTC. Amino acids: CASSHPEGWGYTF.

The V gene is TRBV6-6, the J gene TRBJ1-3, with D hard to call. Trimming stripped 6 bases from V and 3 bases from J, with 9 bases between. The CDR3 has 13 amino acids. Looked up from germline, CDR1 is MNHNY and CDR2 is SVGAGI (reference sequence). CDR3 region: CASSGVGGNTIYF. For the CDR3, the DNA is TGTGCCAGCAGCGGGGTGGGTGGAAACACCATATATTTT.

The CDR3 DNA reads TGTGCCAGCAGTTTATCGCCAGGGGCGCGGACAGATACGCAGTATTTT. This sequence encodes CASSLSPGARTDTQYF. This chain joins TRBV27 and TRBJ2-3; TRBD1 might be the D (6 bases). The CDR3 runs 16 residues. Trimming stripped 0 bases from V and 3 bases from J, with 13 bases between. Looked up from germline, CDR1 is MNHEY and CDR2 is SMNVEV (reference sequence).

This sequence joins TRBV28 and TRBJ1-5; D is unresolved. The CDR3 consists of 11 residues. CDR1 and CDR2 from the germline V gene are MDHEN and SYDVKM. V lost 5 bases, J lost 11 bases, and 10 bases lay in between. CDR3 sequence: CASSNREAQHF. CDR3 nucleotides: TGTGCCAGCAGTAACCGGGAGGCCCAGCATTTT.

The chain uses TRBV24-1 and TRBJ2-7; the D gene could be TRBD1 or TRBD2 (5 bases each). The germline V and J ends were trimmed by 4 bases and 2 bases, with 11 bases remaining between them. Per germline, CDR1 KGHDR and CDR2 SFDVKD. The CDR3 runs to 14 residues. The CDR3 reads CATSERGGTYEQYF. The DNA of the CDR3 is TGTGCCACCAGTGAACGGGGCGGAACCTACGAGCAGTACTTC.

The chain has TRBV5-1 and TRBJ2-3; no definite D call. Trimming took off 0 bases at V and 2 bases at J, with 10 bases between the two ends. CDR1 and CDR2 (germline): SGHRS, YFSETQ. This CDR3 is built from 15 residues. The CDR3 here is CASSLGGPLTDTQYF. The CDR3 DNA is TGCGCCAGCAGCTTGGGAGGCCCGCTCACAGATACGCAGTATTTT.

The J gene is TRBJ2-3, the V gene TRBV11-2; the D is unclear. This CDR3 region has 14 residues. V gave up 3 bases and J gave up 0 bases, with 7 bases separating them. Germline V gene sequence: CDR1 SGHAT, CDR2 FQNNGV. CDR3 residues: CASSLVGSTDTQYF. DNA of the CDR3: TGTGCCAGCAGCTTGGTAGGGAGCACAGATACGCAGTATTTT.

The CDR3 region is CASRTGPQGTEAFF. CDR3 DNA: TGCGCCAGCAGAACGGGACCCCAGGGCACTGAAGCTTTCTTT. This chain uses TRBV5-1 with TRBJ1-1, with D maybe TRBD1 (5 bases). CDR1 and CDR2 from the germline V gene are SGHRS and YFSETQ. The V end lost 5 bases, the J end lost 4 bases, and 15 bases lay between the germline ends. This CDR3 has 14 residues.

Written as DNA, the CDR3 is TGCGCCAGCAAGGAGTACAATGAGCAGTTCTTC. As protein: CASKEYNEQFF. The chain couples TRBV5-1 to TRBJ2-1; D gene unclear. There are 11 residues in the CDR3. Trimming took 6 bases from V and 4 from J, leaving 5 bases between them. Germline V gene sequence: CDR1 SGHRS, CDR2 YFSETQ.

The chain is built from TRBV18 and TRBJ1-6; weak D call: TRBD1 (6 bases). The germline V gene encodes CDR1 KGHSH and CDR2 LQKENI. The CDR3 is made up of 15 amino acids. V was clipped by 6 bases and J by 7 bases, with 16 bases between them. The CDR3 sequence: CASSARNRDNSPLHF. The DNA of the CDR3 is TGTGCCAGCTCCGCAAGGAACAGGGACAATTCACCCCTCCACTTT.

This clone was detected only once. The rearrangement uses TRBV3-1 (or the pseudogene TRBV3-2) and TRBJ1-1; D gene ambiguous. Deletions cut 1 base from V and 0 bases from J, with 15 bases between. The germline CDR1 and CDR2 sequences are LGHDT and YNNKEL (reference sequence). The CDR3 loop spans 17 amino acids. The CDR3 DNA reads as TGTGCCAGCAGCCAAGGTTCTCTCAGTGCGATGAACACTGAAGCTTTCTTT. Encoded protein: CASSQGSLSAMNTEAFF.

The V gene is TRBV7-6, the J gene TRBJ2-1; 7 bases are a match to TRBD1. The length of the CDR3 is 16 residues. V was clipped by 1 base and J by 2 bases; unmatched bases: 5. Germline V CDR1 and CDR2: SGHVS, FNYEAQ. Here the CDR3 reads CASSLGGQATYNEQFF. In nucleotides, the CDR3 is TGTGCCAGCAGCTTAGGAGGACAGGCGACCTACAATGAGCAGTTCTTC.

The chain combines TRBV2 with TRBJ2-1; no reliable D call. The germline CDR1 and CDR2 sequences are SNHLY and FYNNEI. The V gene lost 8 bases and the J gene lost 10 bases, with 15 bases spanning the gap. The CDR3 contains 12 residues. The CDR3: CASQLLAVEQFF. The CDR3 region has the DNA TGTGCCAGCCAACTTCTGGCTGTCGAGCAGTTCTTC.